This T cell receptor beta chain was captured by sequencing in a study of blood T cell repertoires in COVID-19. The overall study: From the United States, Italy and Spain came samples of acute and convalescent COVID-19. PBMCs, B-cell-depleted T cells, or T cells were the source of the cDNA or gDNA that made up the material.

Trimming pared 4 bases from V and 3 bases from J, leaving 16 bases between. Germline CDR1 is SGHAT and CDR2 is FQNNGV. The length of the CDR3 is 16 residues. In the study's own analysis: Reference gene primer amplification gave estimated nucleated cell counts. Profiling relied on immunoSEQ multiplex PCR, and the TCRdb table lists in-frame clones only, not all of them. V and J calls and clone size follow that table, whereas D and trimming were derived from the DNA. The repertoire consists of around 59,000 clones, with almost 80% occurring once and the leading ten covering 10% to 15%. The TCR originated in an elderly man with acute or convalescent COVID-19. The chain has TRBV11-2 and TRBJ2-1, with D hard to call. Specimen: peripheral blood. The CDR3 bases are TGTGCCAGCAGCTCCTACCAGGCCAGTGACTACAATGAGCAGTTCTTC. Translating gives CASSSYQASDYNEQFF.